The 16 T cell receptor beta chains below come from one sample, sequenced in a study of shared clonotypes between healthy human individuals (dated by TCRdb to about 2020). Receptor amplification or capture employed the immunoSEQ multiplex PCR assay. Drawn from immuneACCESS, this table holds only the in-frame rearrangements with V and J called that TCRdb kept. Clones are partly lost; checked studies trace under half to an unresolved V gene and leave the rest unexplained. The sample profile shows under 1,900,000 clones; 98% of them were found once. About 0.4% of the sample rests with the top ten. Sequenced input: naive CD4+ T cells sorted from blood. The cell subset or site label, as the study defines it: CD45RA+ positively selected. These receptors were collected from a young man in good health.

The rearrangement links TRBV29-1 to TRBJ1-3; a weak D match, TRBD1 (6 bases). The ends were cut back, 6 bases at V and 4 bases at J, with 16 bases in the middle. Per germline, CDR1 SQVTM and CDR2 ANQGSEA. The CDR3 runs to 14 residues. The CDR3 DNA follows: TGCAGCGTCTCACAGGGTTTTTACGGAAACACCATATATTTT. Residues: CSVSQGFYGNTIYF.

The chain has TRBV11-3 and TRBJ2-5, with D possibly called TRBD1 or TRBD2 (6 bases each). Looked up from germline, CDR1 is SGHNT and CDR2 is YENEEA. The CDR3 consists of 17 residues. The V end was cut by 1 base, the J end by 5 bases, with 20 bases between. In DNA, the CDR3 is TGTGCCAGCAGCTTAGGCGCCGGTAGGGGGGCAGGCGAGACCCAGTACTTC. Protein sequence: CASSLGAGRGAGETQYF.

The gene calls are TRBV2 and TRBJ2-5, with D unclear. The CDR3 spans 12 residues. Germline-derived CDR1 and CDR2 are SNHLY and FYNNEI. Trimming removed 1 base from V and 9 bases from J, with 9 bases in between. The CDR3: CASSEEFQAQYF. The CDR3 bases are TGTGCCAGCAGTGAAGAATTTCAGGCCCAGTACTTC.

The chain uses TRBV9 and TRBJ2-1, with TRBD2 matching over 9 bases. V lost 4 bases and J lost 1; bases outside the gene matches: 12. This CDR3 has 18 residues. Germline V lookup: CDR1 SGDLS, CDR2 YYNGEE. The CDR3 region is CASSLRLAGTSSYNEQFF. CDR3 nucleotides: TGTGCCAGCAGCCTCAGGCTAGCGGGGACGTCTTCCTACAATGAGCAGTTCTTC.

V gene TRBV7-9 combines with J gene TRBJ2-1; TRBD2 matches at 7 bases. The CDR3 has 14 amino acids. The trim removed 4 bases at V and 3 bases at J, leaving 3 bases unmatched. The germline V gene encodes CDR1 SEHNR and CDR2 FQNEAQ (reference sequence). The CDR3 bases are TGTGCCAGCAGCTGGCTAGCGGACTACAATGAGCAGTTCTTC. Its translation is CASSWLADYNEQFF.

As concerns this clone: Additional DNA sequences in this sample encode the identical CDR3. V is TRBV18 and J is TRBJ1-5; weak D call: TRBD1 (5 bases). CDR1 and CDR2 (germline): KGHSH, LQKENI. CDR3 length equals 14 residues. V was shortened by 4 bases and J by 4 bases, with 11 bases between the two germline ends. The CDR3 reads CASSRDGGNQPQHF. The CDR3 DNA follows: TGTGCCAGCTCACGGGACGGTGGAAATCAGCCCCAGCATTTT.

The genes are TRBV7-2 and TRBJ1-1; 7 bases line up with TRBD1. Germline CDR1 is SGHTA and CDR2 is FQGNSA. J gave up 0 bases and V 1 base, and 2 bases lay outside the gene matches. There are 15 residues in the CDR3. The CDR3 DNA sequence: TGTGCCAGCAGCTTAGGACAGGGCATGAACACTGAAGCTTTCTTT. Protein sequence: CASSLGQGMNTEAFF.

The J gene is TRBJ1-5, the V gene TRBV19; D uncertain. CDR1 and CDR2 (germline): LNHDA, SQIVND (reference sequence). Between the trimmed V and J ends, which lost 4 bases and 0 bases, there was a span of 13 bases. The CDR3 totals 16 residues. In nucleotides, the CDR3 is TGTGCCAGTAGTAGAACTAGACCACATAGCAATCAGCCCCAGCATTTT. Protein sequence: CASSRTRPHSNQPQHF.

The chain carries TRBV9 and TRBJ1-3; tentatively, D is TRBD1 (6 bases). Germline V CDR1 and CDR2: SGDLS, YYNGEE. CDR3 length: 17 residues. The germline V and J ends were trimmed by 0 bases and 0 bases, with 13 bases remaining between them. The CDR3: CASSVEGESYSGNTIYF. The CDR3 DNA reads TGTGCCAGCAGCGTAGAGGGGGAGTCGTACTCTGGAAACACCATATATTTT. Full variable domain (outside the CDR3, taken from reference TRBV9 and TRBJ1-3): DSGVTQTPKHLITATGQRVTLRCSPRSGDLSVYWYQQSLDQGLQFLIQYYNGEERAKGNILERFSAQQFPDLHSELNLSSLELGDSALYFCASSVEGESYSGNTIYFGEGSWLTVV.

J is TRBJ1-2 and V is TRBV5-5; D possibly corresponds to TRBD1 (5 bases). Germline-derived CDR1 and CDR2 are SGHKS and YYEKEE (reference sequence). The V and J ends lost 4 bases and 8 bases respectively, with 18 bases between them. This CDR3 region has 14 residues. As DNA, the CDR3 is TGTGCCAGCAGCCCGGGACCGCAAGGGGACGGCTACACCTTC. Translation gives CASSPGPQGDGYTF.

V is TRBV10-1 and J is TRBJ2-2, with D perhaps TRBD1 (5 bases). V shed 1 base and J shed 0 bases, with 9 bases lying between them. The CDR3 runs 16 residues. Per the germline V gene, CDR1 is WNHNN and CDR2 is SYGVQD (reference sequence). CDR3 in amino acids: CASSEYRTTNTGELFF. The CDR3 region has the DNA TGCGCCAGCAGTGAGTATCGGACAACGAACACCGGGGAGCTGTTTTTT.

The chain couples TRBV18 to TRBJ2-7; 10 bases line up with TRBD2. J lost 7 bases, V lost 2 bases, and 11 bases had no gene match. This CDR3 has 16 amino acids. Looked up from germline, CDR1 is KGHSH and CDR2 is LQKENI. CDR3: CASSPVRLAGVSEQYF. In DNA, the CDR3 is TGTGCCAGCTCACCAGTACGGCTAGCGGGAGTTTCTGAGCAGTACTTC.

The chain combines TRBV27 with TRBJ2-1; the match to TRBD2 covers 14 bases. V lost 5 bases to trimming and J lost 9 bases; unmatched junction nucleotides: 12. CDR1 is MNHEY and CDR2 is SMNVEV in the germline V gene (reference sequence). The CDR3 contains 17 residues. In nucleotides, the CDR3 is TGTGCCAGCAGTCCCTACAGACTAGCGGGAGGGCCGAGTGAGCAGTTCTTC. Translation gives CASSPYRLAGGPSEQFF.

V is TRBV6-6 and J is TRBJ1-4, with TRBD1 as a possible D gene (6 bases). The CDR3 sequence is 15 residues long. CDR1 is MNHNY and CDR2 is SVGAGI in the germline V gene (reference sequence). Deletions cut 2 bases from V and 5 bases from J, with 12 bases between. The CDR3 region has the DNA TGTGCCAGCAGTTACAGGGGGGCTAAGAATGAAAAACTGTTTTTT. It yields the protein CASSYRGAKNEKLFF.

The gene calls are TRBV14 and TRBJ2-7, with no clear D. The CDR3 runs to 11 residues. V lost 4 bases to trimming and J lost 6 bases, with 7 bases between them. CDR1 SGHDN and CDR2 FVKESK come from the germline V gene. The CDR3 bases are TGTGCCAGCAGCCTCGCTATCGAGCAGTACTTC. Translated, it gives CASSLAIEQYF.

CDR3 coding DNA: TGTGCCAGCAGCTGGGGCCGGGACAGGGTGAACAATGAGCAGTTCTTC. It codes for CASSWGRDRVNNEQFF. This chain links TRBV5-8 with TRBJ2-1; 9 positions match TRBD1. Trimming took 3 bases from V and 5 from J; bases not matched to a gene: 9. Per germline, CDR1 SGHTS and CDR2 YDEGEE. This CDR3 has 16 amino acids.